This entry concerns a single T cell receptor beta chain. The record originates from a study of blood T cell repertoires in COVID-19. In the authors' methods: Nucleated cell number was recorded as an estimate derived from reference gene primer amplification. The assay was immunoSEQ multiplex PCR, and TCRdb's table has in-frame clones only and misses some. V, J and clone size are taken as reported in that table, and D and trimming were inferred from the DNA itself. The sample holds around 450,000 clones, around nine tenths seen once. The J segment lost 4 bases and the V segment lost 5 bases, leaving 3 bases of the junction unmatched. This CDR3 is built from 15 residues. The germline V gene has CDR1 SGHTA and CDR2 FQGTGA.

The sample taken for sequencing was peripheral blood. The chain is built from TRBV7-3 and TRBJ2-3; 13 nucleotides match TRBD2. The sequence derives from a woman aged 25 to 39 with acute or convalescent COVID-19. The CDR3 protein is CASSRLAGGPDTQYF. In DNA form, the CDR3 reads TGTGCCAGCAGCCGACTAGCGGGGGGTCCAGATACGCAGTATTTT.